These T cell receptor beta chains were read from a single sample in a study of T cells after yellow fever vaccination. TCRdb itself ran the 5' RACE reads through MiXCR, one entry per CDR3 protein. The data show 140,000 to 150,000 distinct CDR3 sequences, 5% to 7.5% seen once. The source material was CD4+ T cells sorted from PBMCs, sampled 10 days after the yellow fever booster vaccination. The receptors derive from a man aged 30 to 45 who received the YFV17D yellow fever vaccine. CDR3s include the opening cysteine and the closing phenylalanine or tryptophan. D genes are given only for firm matches. Clone size is not always given. Where it is, it says once, few, many or a class for expanded clones.

abundance: many; v_gene: TRBV12-3/TRBV12-4; j_gene: TRBJ1-2; d_gene: -; CDR3nt: TGTGCCAGCAGTTTAGGTTCTTATGGCTACACCTTC; CDR3aa: CASSLGSYGYTF
abundance: -; v_gene: TRBV20-1; j_gene: TRBJ2-7; d_gene: TRBD2; CDR3nt: TGCAGTGCTATCCGGGGGGTCGAGCAGTACTTC; CDR3aa: CSAIRGVEQYF
abundance: -; v_gene: TRBV19; j_gene: TRBJ2-4; d_gene: -; CDR3nt: TGTGCCAGTAGTATAGACTGGGTAGCCAAAAACATTCAGTACTTC; CDR3aa: CASSIDWVAKNIQYF
abundance: many; v_gene: TRBV29-1; j_gene: TRBJ2-1; d_gene: TRBD1; CDR3nt: TGCAGCGTTGAAGATCTTTTTGGGACAGGGGGGTATGAGCAGTTCTTC; CDR3aa: CSVEDLFGTGGYEQFF
abundance: many; v_gene: TRBV14; j_gene: TRBJ2-5; d_gene: TRBD1; CDR3nt: TGTGCCAGCAGCCAGACCTACACCCGGGACAGGGGCCGAGGAAGTCAAGAGACCCAGTACTTC; CDR3aa: CASSQTYTRDRGRGSQETQYF
abundance: many; v_gene: TRBV3-1; j_gene: TRBJ1-5; d_gene: -; CDR3nt: TGTGCCAGCAGCCAGGGGGAGTGGCAGCCCCAGCATTTT; CDR3aa: CASSQGEWQPQHF
abundance: few; v_gene: TRBV6-2/TRBV6-3; j_gene: TRBJ2-3; d_gene: -; CDR3nt: TGTGCCAGCATGAAGGCAGGGAGGATGGATACGCAGTATTTT; CDR3aa: CASMKAGRMDTQYF
abundance: few; v_gene: TRBV7-9; j_gene: TRBJ1-3; d_gene: -; CDR3nt: TGTGCCAGCAGCTTACTAGAGGGGAGAACTGGAAACACCATATATTTT; CDR3aa: CASSLLEGRTGNTIYF
abundance: many; v_gene: TRBV20-1; j_gene: TRBJ2-1; d_gene: TRBD2; CDR3nt: TGCAGTGCAGGGACTAGCGGGAGTACGCGCTACAATGAGCAGTTCTTC; CDR3aa: CSAGTSGSTRYNEQFF
abundance: many; v_gene: TRBV5-1; j_gene: TRBJ2-2; d_gene: -; CDR3nt: TGCGCCAGCAGCATAGGAAGTGACGGGGAGCTGTTTTTT; CDR3aa: CASSIGSDGELFF
abundance: many; v_gene: TRBV5-1; j_gene: TRBJ1-1; d_gene: -; CDR3nt: TGCGCCAGCAGCTCGCGGGTGAACACTGAAGCTTTCTTT; CDR3aa: CASSSRVNTEAFF
abundance: -; v_gene: TRBV3-1; j_gene: TRBJ2-6; d_gene: -; CDR3nt: TGTGCCAGCAGCCCGGCAATCAACTCTGGGGCCAACGTCCTGACTTTC; CDR3aa: CASSPAINSGANVLTF
abundance: few; v_gene: TRBV24-1; j_gene: TRBJ2-5; d_gene: -; CDR3nt: TGTGCCACCAGTGACCCCAAAAAGGTCGGGGAGACCCAGTACTTC; CDR3aa: CATSDPKKVGETQYF
abundance: many; v_gene: TRBV3-1; j_gene: TRBJ2-7; d_gene: TRBD2; CDR3nt: TGTGCCAGCAGCCAAATGCAAAGCGGGAGGGGCGAGCAGTACTTC; CDR3aa: CASSQMQSGRGEQYF
abundance: many; v_gene: TRBV2; j_gene: TRBJ2-7; d_gene: TRBD1; CDR3nt: TGTGCCAGCTACCGACAGGGAACCTACGAGCAGTACTTC; CDR3aa: CASYRQGTYEQYF
abundance: many; v_gene: TRBV6-1; j_gene: TRBJ2-1; d_gene: TRBD2; CDR3nt: TGTGCCAGCAGTACCCAGAGCGGGGGCGAGCAGTTCTTC; CDR3aa: CASSTQSGGEQFF
abundance: many; v_gene: TRBV4-2; j_gene: TRBJ1-2; d_gene: -; CDR3nt: TGTGCCAGCAGGGACCTAGGGGGGGGTTATGGCTACACCTTC; CDR3aa: CASRDLGGGYGYTF
abundance: many; v_gene: TRBV12-5; j_gene: TRBJ2-1; d_gene: -; CDR3nt: TGTGCTAGTGGTTCGACCGGCGCGACTAGGGGCGATGAGCAGTTCTTC; CDR3aa: CASGSTGATRGDEQFF
abundance: -; v_gene: TRBV5-4; j_gene: TRBJ2-1; d_gene: -; CDR3nt: TGTGCCAGCTGTCCCCCCGACACCGATGAGCAGTTCTTC; CDR3aa: CASCPPDTDEQFF
abundance: many; v_gene: TRBV11-2; j_gene: TRBJ2-7; d_gene: -; CDR3nt: TGTGCCAGCAGCTTAGGGGCATGGGAGCAGTACTTC; CDR3aa: CASSLGAWEQYF
abundance: many; v_gene: TRBV12-3/TRBV12-4; j_gene: TRBJ2-2; d_gene: -; CDR3nt: TGTGCCAGCAGCCTCGGACGCACCGGGGAGCTGTTTTTT; CDR3aa: CASSLGRTGELFF
abundance: many; v_gene: TRBV7-2; j_gene: TRBJ2-2; d_gene: TRBD2; CDR3nt: TGTGCCAGCAGCGCGAGCTTGGGAGCGGGAGCAGGCGGGGAGCTGTTTTTT; CDR3aa: CASSASLGAGAGGELFF
abundance: many; v_gene: TRBV6-5; j_gene: TRBJ1-5; d_gene: -; CDR3nt: TGTGCCAGCAGTTACTCGATAGGTGGATATCAGCCCCAGCATTTT; CDR3aa: CASSYSIGGYQPQHF
abundance: -; v_gene: TRBV20-1; j_gene: TRBJ2-5; d_gene: -; CDR3nt: TGCAGTGCTAGAACTCGGCTACCGAGAGGGACCCAGTACTTC; CDR3aa: CSARTRLPRGTQYF
abundance: many; v_gene: TRBV5-6; j_gene: TRBJ2-1; d_gene: -; CDR3nt: TGTGCCAGCAGCTTGGTTGTGGCAGCGAGCTCCTACAATGAGCAGTTCTTC; CDR3aa: CASSLVVAASSYNEQFF
abundance: many; v_gene: TRBV12-3/TRBV12-4; j_gene: TRBJ1-2; d_gene: -; CDR3nt: TGTGCCAGCTACTCACCTATCTATGGCTACACCTTC; CDR3aa: CASYSPIYGYTF
abundance: -; v_gene: TRBV5-6; j_gene: TRBJ2-3; d_gene: -; CDR3nt: TGTGCCATGAGCACCCGGTTGGTAGGCGGTACGCAGTATTTT; CDR3aa: CAMSTRLVGGTQYF
abundance: -; v_gene: TRBV10-3; j_gene: TRBJ2-7; d_gene: TRBD1; CDR3nt: TGTGCCATCAATTCTCCGGGACAGAATTACGAGCAGTACTTC; CDR3aa: CAINSPGQNYEQYF
abundance: many; v_gene: TRBV20-1; j_gene: TRBJ2-2; d_gene: -; CDR3nt: TGCAGTGCTAGAGGCACTAACATCAACACCGGGGAGCTGTTTTTT; CDR3aa: CSARGTNINTGELFF
abundance: many; v_gene: TRBV20-1; j_gene: TRBJ2-2; d_gene: -; CDR3nt: TGCAGTGCTCAAGACGTAGCTGGCACCGGGGAGCTGTTTTTT; CDR3aa: CSAQDVAGTGELFF
abundance: -; v_gene: TRBV10-3; j_gene: TRBJ1-4; d_gene: -; CDR3nt: TGTGCCAGCCGGGGCAGGGGAGATGAAAAACTGTTTTTT; CDR3aa: CASRGRGDEKLFF
abundance: many; v_gene: TRBV12-3/TRBV12-4; j_gene: TRBJ2-1; d_gene: TRBD2; CDR3nt: TGTGCCAGCAGCGGAATGGGACTAGCGGGAGCAGGTGAGCAGTTCTTC; CDR3aa: CASSGMGLAGAGEQFF
abundance: many; v_gene: TRBV12-3/TRBV12-4; j_gene: TRBJ2-1; d_gene: TRBD2; CDR3nt: TGTGCCAGCAGTCCCCGGGAGGGTCCCTACAATGAGCAGTTCTTC; CDR3aa: CASSPREGPYNEQFF
abundance: few; v_gene: TRBV14; j_gene: TRBJ2-5; d_gene: -; CDR3nt: TGTGCCAGCAGCCAAGAGTCGGCTTTGAGGGCCCAGTACTTC; CDR3aa: CASSQESALRAQYF
abundance: many; v_gene: TRBV12-5; j_gene: TRBJ2-7; d_gene: -; CDR3nt: TGTGCTAGTGGTCAGGGGGGGAATTTCTACGAGCAGTACTTC; CDR3aa: CASGQGGNFYEQYF
abundance: many; v_gene: TRBV12-3/TRBV12-4; j_gene: TRBJ1-5; d_gene: -; CDR3nt: TGTGCCAGCACTAAAGGGGACGTACGCAATCAGCCCCAGCATTTT; CDR3aa: CASTKGDVRNQPQHF
abundance: many; v_gene: TRBV20-1; j_gene: TRBJ2-5; d_gene: -; CDR3nt: TGCCGGGGCCCAGGGGCGGATGAGACCCAGTACTTC; CDR3aa: CRGPGADETQYF
abundance: many; v_gene: TRBV6-5; j_gene: TRBJ2-3; d_gene: -; CDR3nt: TGTGCCAGCAGTTACTCGATGGGAAATACGCAGTATTTT; CDR3aa: CASSYSMGNTQYF
abundance: many; v_gene: TRBV4-1; j_gene: TRBJ2-2; d_gene: TRBD2; CDR3nt: TGCGCCAGCAGCCAAGATACTAGCGGGCGCGGAAGGGAGCTGTTTTTT; CDR3aa: CASSQDTSGRGRELFF
abundance: few; v_gene: TRBV18; j_gene: TRBJ1-1; d_gene: TRBD1; CDR3nt: TGTGCCAGCTCACCAGAGCCTCCGGGACAGACTGAAGCTTTCTTT; CDR3aa: CASSPEPPGQTEAFF
abundance: many; v_gene: TRBV7-9; j_gene: TRBJ2-2; d_gene: -; CDR3nt: TGTGCCAGCAGCCCCACGAGGACCGCAGCCGGGGAGCTGTTTTTT; CDR3aa: CASSPTRTAAGELFF
abundance: many; v_gene: TRBV12-3/TRBV12-4; j_gene: TRBJ1-6; d_gene: -; CDR3nt: TGTGCCAGCAGTCTCAGGGGTTCAAATTCACCCCTCCACTTT; CDR3aa: CASSLRGSNSPLHF
abundance: few; v_gene: TRBV18; j_gene: TRBJ2-5; d_gene: -; CDR3nt: TGTGCCAGCTCAGTTGTTGGAGGGCCCGGAGAGACCCAGTACTTC; CDR3aa: CASSVVGGPGETQYF
abundance: many; v_gene: TRBV7-8; j_gene: TRBJ2-2; d_gene: -; CDR3nt: TGTGCCAGCAGCTTACGAGAGATAGAGAGAGGGACCGGGGAGCTGTTTTTT; CDR3aa: CASSLREIERGTGELFF
abundance: -; v_gene: TRBV5-1; j_gene: TRBJ1-2; d_gene: -; CDR3nt: TGCGCCAGCAGCTTGGCTCCTTCTATTTATGGCTACACCTTC; CDR3aa: CASSLAPSIYGYTF
abundance: few; v_gene: TRBV3-1; j_gene: TRBJ1-5; d_gene: -; CDR3nt: TGTGCCAGCAGCCAAAGTACGGGAAATCAGCCCCAGCATTTT; CDR3aa: CASSQSTGNQPQHF
abundance: many; v_gene: TRBV29-1; j_gene: TRBJ2-7; d_gene: -; CDR3nt: TGCAGCGTTGGAGGGACGGAGGGCTACGAGCAGTACTTC; CDR3aa: CSVGGTEGYEQYF
abundance: few; v_gene: TRBV5-1; j_gene: TRBJ1-1; d_gene: -; CDR3nt: TGCGCCAGCAGCTTGCTGACGAACACTGAAGCTTTCTTT; CDR3aa: CASSLLTNTEAFF
abundance: few; v_gene: TRBV5-1; j_gene: TRBJ2-1; d_gene: -; CDR3nt: TGCGCCAGCAGCTCGAACACAGTCTTTAGCTCCTACAATGAGCAGTTCTTC; CDR3aa: CASSSNTVFSSYNEQFF
abundance: many; v_gene: TRBV5-1; j_gene: TRBJ2-1; d_gene: -; CDR3nt: TGCGCCAGCAGCTTGCCCTCAGGGGTCCACTACAATGAGCAGTTCTTC; CDR3aa: CASSLPSGVHYNEQFF
abundance: many; v_gene: TRBV11-3; j_gene: TRBJ2-3; d_gene: -; CDR3nt: TGTGCCAGCAGCTTAGGCGGCTTAGGCACAGATACGCAGTATTTT; CDR3aa: CASSLGGLGTDTQYF
abundance: few; v_gene: TRBV18; j_gene: TRBJ2-7; d_gene: TRBD1; CDR3nt: TGTGCCAGCGCTCCGACCGGGACAGGGACCTACGAGCAGTACTTC; CDR3aa: CASAPTGTGTYEQYF
abundance: -; v_gene: TRBV7-3; j_gene: TRBJ2-1; d_gene: -; CDR3nt: TGTGGCAGCAGCCCCGCCTACAATGAGCAGTTCTTC; CDR3aa: CGSSPAYNEQFF
abundance: few; v_gene: TRBV24-1; j_gene: TRBJ2-3; d_gene: -; CDR3nt: TGTGCCACCGCGACAACAGGCACAGATACGCAGTATTTT; CDR3aa: CATATTGTDTQYF
abundance: many; v_gene: TRBV29-1; j_gene: TRBJ2-7; d_gene: TRBD2; CDR3nt: TGCAGCGTTGTAGGACTAGCGGTTCGGGGCGACGAGCAGTACTTC; CDR3aa: CSVVGLAVRGDEQYF